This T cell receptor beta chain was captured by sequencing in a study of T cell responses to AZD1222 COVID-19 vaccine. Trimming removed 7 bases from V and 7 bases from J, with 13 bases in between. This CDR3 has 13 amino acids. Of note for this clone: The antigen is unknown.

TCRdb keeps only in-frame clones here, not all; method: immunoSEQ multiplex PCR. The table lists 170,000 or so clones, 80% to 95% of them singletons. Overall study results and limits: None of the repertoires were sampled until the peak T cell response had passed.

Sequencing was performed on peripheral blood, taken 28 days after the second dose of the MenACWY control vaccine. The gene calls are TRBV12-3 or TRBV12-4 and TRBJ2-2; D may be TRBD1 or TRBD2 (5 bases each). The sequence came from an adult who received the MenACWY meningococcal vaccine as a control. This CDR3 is CASIPGANGELFF. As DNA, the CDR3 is TGTGCCAGCATTCCCGGGGCGAACGGGGAGCTGTTTTTT.